The 24 T cell receptor beta chains listed next were all sequenced from one sample in a study of beta chain features in type 1 diabetes. Notes on the study in general: All four CD4+ subsets of Type 1 diabetes patients contained TCRB CDR3s that were moderately but significantly shorter.

No antigen has been assigned to these receptors. TCRB transcripts that were expressed got sequenced, as all of the isolated RNA had been reverse transcribed. TCRdb keeps only in-frame clones here, not all; method: immunoSEQ multiplex PCR. The table lists about 180,000 clones, 7% to 9% of them singletons. The specimen was central memory CD4+ T cells from blood. The receptors were sampled from a young man with type 1 diabetes.

The chain couples TRBV6-4 to TRBJ1-3; D remains ambiguous. The CDR3 is made up of 17 amino acids. Trimming shortened V by 2 bases and J by 2 bases, and 16 bases separated the two germline ends. Per the germline V gene, CDR1 is MRHNA and CDR2 is SNTAGT. The CDR3 DNA is TGTGCCAGCAGTGACCCCTTAGCGCCGGCGACTGGAAACACCATATATTTT. Its protein product is CASSDPLAPATGNTIYF.

This clone was detected a few times. CDR3 DNA: TGTGCCAGCAGCGTCGAGACGAACACCGGGGAGCTGTTTTTT. This codes for CASSVETNTGELFF. The rearrangement uses TRBV9 and TRBJ2-2; D remains unclear. Deletions cut 2 bases from V and 0 bases from J, with 5 bases between. Per germline, CDR1 SGDLS and CDR2 YYNGEE. The CDR3 length is 14 residues.

This rearrangement joins TRBV11-2 to TRBJ2-7; tentatively, D is TRBD1 (8 bases). This CDR3 is built from 16 residues. Germline values: CDR1 SGHAT, CDR2 FQNNGV. V lost 3 bases and J 4 bases, leaving 19 bases between the germline ends. The CDR3 region has the DNA TGTGCCAGCAGCTTCAACAGTGGACAGGGAGGGTACGAGCAGTACTTC. The encoded protein is CASSFNSGQGGYEQYF.

This clone was observed a few times. This chain uses TRBV5-1 with TRBJ2-2, with D possibly TRBD1 on 5 matching bases. Germline CDR1 is SGHRS and CDR2 is YFSETQ. Deletions cut 2 bases from V and 3 bases from J, with 11 bases between. The CDR3 spans 15 residues. This CDR3 is CASSFQGSDTGELFF. The CDR3 DNA reads as TGCGCCAGCAGCTTCCAGGGATCGGACACCGGGGAGCTGTTTTTT.

The rearrangement joins TRBV7-2 to TRBJ2-3; the match to TRBD2 covers 13 bases. Per the germline V gene, CDR1 is SGHTA and CDR2 is FQGNSA. The CDR3 contains 16 residues. V trimming: 5 bases; J trimming: 4 bases; junction bases outside the gene matches: 6. The CDR3 reads CASSLLAGGLADTQYF. The CDR3 DNA reads as TGTGCCAGCAGCCTACTAGCGGGGGGGCTTGCAGATACGCAGTATTTT.

This clone has just a few counts. This chain joins TRBV7-2 and TRBJ1-4, with TRBD1 matching 10 bases. The CDR3 loop spans 16 amino acids. Trimming cost V 2 bases and J 8 bases; bases outside gene matches: 8. Per the germline V gene, CDR1 is SGHTA and CDR2 is FQGNSA. In nucleotides, the CDR3 is TGTGCCAGCAGCTTAATCGTTAGGACAGGGGGGGAAAAACTGTTTTTT. This encodes CASSLIVRTGGEKLFF.

Only a few counts were recorded for this clone. The junction departs from the called germline gene at one end, perhaps through a read error. This chain connects TRBV11-2 to TRBJ2-1; tentative D call: TRBD1 (6 bases). This CDR3 spans 11 amino acids. Germline V gives CDR1 SGHAT, CDR2 FQNNGV. The CDR3 nucleotides are TGTGCCAGCAGCGTGGACAGCTTACCGATCTTC. It encodes CASSVDSLPIF.

This clone showed up just a few times. The chain employs TRBV10-3 and TRBJ1-1, with D unresolved. The CDR3 runs to 13 residues. The germline V gene encodes CDR1 ENHRY and CDR2 SYGVKD. Trimming took 0 bases from V and 9 from J, leaving 11 bases between them. The CDR3 is CAISESDRGKAFF. CDR3 DNA: TGTGCCATCAGTGAGTCGGATCGAGGAAAAGCTTTCTTT.

There are a few counts of this clone. J is TRBJ2-2 and V is TRBV2; D is unresolved. Trimming pared 3 bases from V and 5 bases from J, leaving 7 bases between. The germline V gene encodes CDR1 SNHLY and CDR2 FYNNEI. This CDR3 is built from 13 residues. CDR3 amino acids: CASSDRGTGELFF. The CDR3 DNA sequence: TGTGCCAGCAGTGATAGAGGAACCGGGGAGCTGTTTTTT.

The chain uses TRBV7-8 and TRBJ1-1, with 7 bases that match TRBD1. The germline CDR1 and CDR2 sequences are SGHVS and FQNEAQ. The CDR3 is 12 residues long. V was clipped by 3 bases and J by 7 bases; unmatched bases: 2. In nucleotides, the CDR3 is TGTGCCAGCAGCTTTAGACAGGGTGAAGCTTTCTTT. It yields the protein CASSFRQGEAFF.

This clone was observed a handful of times. V usage is TRBV5-4 and J usage is TRBJ2-2, with D possibly TRBD2 on 5 matching bases. The germline gives CDR1 SGHNT, CDR2 YYREEE (reference sequence). V dropped 4 bases and J dropped 6 bases, with 13 bases sitting between them. The CDR3 runs to 14 residues. This CDR3 reads CASSARVEAGELFF. DNA for the CDR3: TGTGCCAGCAGCGCCCGGGTGGAGGCCGGGGAGCTGTTTTTT. Using reference TRBV5-4 and TRBJ2-2 for the parts outside the CDR3, the full variable domain is ETGVTQSPTHLIKTRGQQVTLRCSSQSGHNTVSWYQQALGQGPQFIFQYYREEENGRGNFPPRFSGLQFPNYSSELNVNALELDDSALYLCASSARVEAGELFFGEGSRLTVL.

The chain combines TRBV5-1 with TRBJ1-1, with a tentative D call TRBD1 (6 bases). The CDR3 length is 15 residues. Germline CDR1 and CDR2: SGHRS and YFSETQ. Trimming removed 0 bases at V and 4 bases at J, with 13 bases between. CDR3 nucleotide sequence: TGCGCCAGCAGCTTGGAGGGTAGGGGGACCACTGAAGCTTTCTTT. Translating gives CASSLEGRGTTEAFF.

V is TRBV6-6 and J is TRBJ2-3; 9 bases line up with TRBD1. There are 15 residues in the CDR3. From germline, CDR1 is MNHNY and CDR2 SVGAGI (reference sequence). Trimming took 5 bases from V and 2 from J; bases not matched to a gene: 5. CDR3 loop: CASSKQGASTDTQYF. The CDR3 DNA reads TGTGCCAGCAGTAAACAGGGGGCTTCCACAGATACGCAGTATTTT.

CDR3 region: CASSTSGTQYF. Written as DNA, the CDR3 is TGTGCCAGTAGTACGTCGGGTACGCAGTATTTT. This chain uses TRBV19 with TRBJ2-3, with D hard to call. Trimming cost V 4 bases and J 8 bases, with 7 bases left between them. The CDR3 is 11 amino acids. Germline values: CDR1 LNHDA, CDR2 SQIVND (reference sequence).

The genes are TRBV5-1 and TRBJ2-2; 9 bases are a match to TRBD2. Per the germline V gene, CDR1 is SGHRS and CDR2 is YFSETQ. Trimming took 0 bases from V and 6 from J; bases not matched to a gene: 6. The CDR3 has 16 residues. CDR3: CASSLAAAGGAGELFF. The CDR3 nucleotides are TGCGCCAGCAGCTTGGCTGCGGCGGGAGGGGCCGGGGAGCTGTTTTTT.

This clone turned up a few times. The J gene is TRBJ1-1, the V gene TRBV18; 9 bases match TRBD1. The trim removed 1 base at V and 4 bases at J, leaving 7 bases unmatched. There are 16 residues in the CDR3. Per germline, CDR1 KGHSH and CDR2 LQKENI. The CDR3 region is CASSPQNRGRGTEAFF. The CDR3 coding sequence is TGTGCCAGCTCACCACAAAACAGGGGGCGAGGCACTGAAGCTTTCTTT.

This clone came up a few times. The genes are TRBV9 and TRBJ2-1; TRBD1 might be the D (6 bases). Germline loops: CDR1 SGDLS, CDR2 YYNGEE. The V and J ends lost 5 bases and 0 bases respectively, with 15 bases between them. The CDR3 runs 16 residues. The CDR3: CASSELGASSYNEQFF. DNA of the CDR3: TGTGCCAGCAGTGAGTTGGGGGCTAGCTCCTACAATGAGCAGTTCTTC.

The chain employs TRBV4-1 and TRBJ2-7; 7 nucleotides align to TRBD2. The CDR3 runs to 13 residues. Germline trimming cut 4 bases from V and 4 bases from J; bases unmatched to any gene: 4. The germline V gene encodes CDR1 MGHRA and CDR2 YSYEKL. The CDR3 reads CASSPGEGYEQYF. Here the CDR3 DNA reads TGCGCCAGCAGCCCCGGGGAGGGTTACGAGCAGTACTTC.

The chain joins TRBV2 to TRBJ2-4; TRBD1 matches 9 bases. Germline CDR1 SNHLY, CDR2 FYNNEI. V shed 1 base and J 15 bases; nucleotides not matched to a gene: 4. This CDR3 has 12 amino acids. The CDR3, as DNA: TGTGCCAGCAGTGAAGAACAGGGGGCGAGGTACTTC. Translation gives CASSEEQGARYF.

The chain employs TRBV6-5 and TRBJ2-7; perhaps TRBD1 as D (5 bases). CDR3 length equals 15 residues. V was cut by 8 bases and J by 5 bases, with 22 bases left in between. Germline CDR1 is MNHEY and CDR2 is SVGAGI. This CDR3 is CASLPSDMARHEQYF. The CDR3 region has the DNA TGTGCCAGCTTGCCCTCGGACATGGCACGCCACGAGCAGTACTTC.

This clone is a singleton in its sample. The V and J genes are TRBV7-9 and TRBJ2-7; tentative D call: TRBD1 (5 bases). The CDR3 sequence is 14 residues long. The V end lost 4 bases, the J end lost 4 bases, and 14 bases lay between the germline ends. Germline V gives CDR1 SEHNR, CDR2 FQNEAQ (reference sequence). The CDR3 nucleotides are TGTGCCAGCAGCTCGAACCAGGGCCCGTACGAGCAGTACTTC. Translating it yields CASSSNQGPYEQYF.

This clone has just a few counts. The CDR3 sequence: CASSLDPTASYGYTF. CDR3 nucleotides: TGTGCCAGCAGCTTGGACCCAACAGCTTCCTATGGCTACACCTTC. This chain uses TRBV5-6 with TRBJ1-2; D gene uncertain. Germline V CDR1 and CDR2: SGHDT, YYEEEE. The CDR3 is 15 residues long. The V end lost 0 bases, the J end lost 4 bases, and 13 bases lay between the germline ends.

The table lists this clone with a few counts. The chain uses TRBV27 and TRBJ1-4; possible D gene TRBD1, 6 bases. The V end was cut by 5 bases, the J end by 1 base, with 14 bases between. This CDR3 has 16 residues. The germline V gene has CDR1 MNHEY and CDR2 SMNVEV (reference sequence). DNA of the CDR3: TGTGCCAGCAGTACCACACAGGGTAGAACTAATGAAAAACTGTTTTTT. Translation gives CASSTTQGRTNEKLFF.

This clone was observed a few times. This sequence joins TRBV15 and TRBJ2-3, with TRBD2 as a possible D gene (6 bases). This CDR3 is 13 amino acids long. Germline CDR1 is LNHNV and CDR2 is YYDKDF (reference sequence). Deletions cut 5 bases from V and 4 bases from J, with 10 bases between. The CDR3 region is CATSSWGADTQYF. CDR3 sequence (DNA): TGTGCCACCAGCTCTTGGGGGGCAGATACGCAGTATTTT.